These 32 T cell receptor beta chains came from one sample sequenced in a study of T cells expressing NK-cell markers. No DNA is given; TCRdb re-called the 5' RACE reads and lists each CDR3 protein once. This sample's clone table lists fewer than 550,000 distinct CDR3 sequences. Sequenced sample: blood T cells: a sorted CD56 or NKG2C T cell subset, CD4+ or CD8+ T cells, or bulk PBMC T cells (not recorded which). These receptors were collected from a woman between 45 and 60 years old in good health.

The chain employs TRBV5-6 and TRBJ2-4. Per germline, CDR1 SGHDT and CDR2 YYEEEE. This CDR3 is 13 amino acids long. The CDR3 here is CASSLVEIGIQYF.

The genes are TRBV11-2 and TRBJ2-7. Germline CDR1 reads SGHAT; CDR2 reads FQNNGV. The CDR3 is made up of 11 amino acids. CDR3: CASSRFYEQYF. Full variable domain (missing parts from reference TRBV11-2 and TRBJ2-7): EAGVAQSPRYKIIEKRQSVAFWCNPISGHATLYWYQQILGQGPKLLIQFQNNGVVDDSQLPKDRFSAERLKGVDSTLKIQPAKLEDSAVYLCASSRFYEQYFGPGTRLTVT.

J is TRBJ2-3 and V is TRBV20-1; TCRdb returns TRBD2, unconfirmable since there is no DNA. There are 13 residues in the CDR3. Germline V lookup: CDR1 DFQATT, CDR2 SNEGSKA (reference sequence). The CDR3 protein is CSGASPITDTQYF.

The chain employs TRBV27 and TRBJ2-7; TCRdb proposes TRBD1, but this gene call is untestable without DNA. The CDR3 contains 13 residues. The V gene's germline CDR1 is MNHEY and CDR2 SMNVEV (reference sequence). This chain's CDR3 is CASSPRPYYEQYF.

The J gene is TRBJ2-4, the V gene TRBV4-1; with no DNA, the TCRdb D assignment of TRBD1 cannot be verified. CDR1 and CDR2 (germline): MGHRA, YSYEKL. The CDR3 runs to 14 residues. CDR3 region: CASSHPVVKNIQYF.

V is TRBV24-1 and J is TRBJ2-1. CDR3 size: 15 residues. The germline CDR1 and CDR2 sequences are KGHDR and SFDVKD. CDR3 sequence reads: CATSETGSSYNEQFF.

The chain couples TRBV14 to TRBJ2-3; as DNA is missing, the TRBD1 call by TCRdb cannot be tested. Germline V CDR1 and CDR2: SGHDN, FVKESK. The CDR3 is made up of 15 amino acids. The CDR3 loop is CASSQVLGGPDTQYF.

J is TRBJ1-5 and V is TRBV27; TCRdb reports TRBD1, a call that lacks DNA to check it against. CDR1 MNHEY and CDR2 SMNVEV come from the germline V gene (reference sequence). CDR3 length: 13 residues. Here the CDR3 reads CASRRAINQPQHF.

The V gene is TRBV7-3, the J gene TRBJ2-1; TCRdb indicates TRBD2, and absent DNA this call remains unverified. The CDR3 has 15 amino acids. Germline CDR1 and CDR2: SGHTA and FQGTGA. CDR3 amino acids: CASSFTVTRVNEQFF.

The chain is built from TRBV10-2 and TRBJ2-2; TCRdb reports TRBD1, a call that lacks DNA to check it against. This CDR3 spans 15 amino acids. The germline CDR1 and CDR2 sequences are WSHSY and SAAADI. This CDR3 is CASSGDRVGSGELFF.

This chain connects TRBV6-2 or TRBV6-3 to TRBJ2-7. The length of the CDR3 is 14 residues. Looked up from germline, CDR1 is MNHEY and CDR2 is SVGEGT. CDR3: CASSDPAGGYEQYF.

The V call is TRBV12-3 or TRBV12-4, the J call TRBJ1-3; TCRdb designates TRBD1, a call that cannot be tested without DNA. The CDR3 contains 17 residues. CDR3 sequence: CASSFPLGRTGGNTIYF.

J is TRBJ2-3 and V is TRBV25-1; no DNA is available, so the TRBD2 call from TCRdb remains unchecked. The CDR3 consists of 18 residues. Germline lookup yields CDR1 MGHDK and CDR2 SYGVNS. The CDR3 loop reads CASSASTSGVSSTDTQYF.

This chain's CDR3 is CATSDATGGFSNQPQHF. The rearrangement links TRBV24-1 to TRBJ1-5; the D gene TCRdb calls, TRBD1, cannot be checked with no DNA. The CDR3 has 17 residues. CDR1 and CDR2 from the germline V gene are KGHDR and SFDVKD.

The V and J genes are TRBV12-3 or TRBV12-4 and TRBJ1-5; TCRdb picks TRBD1, but there is no DNA to check that call. The CDR3 is 16 amino acids. CDR3 sequence reads: CASTHGQGVSNQPQHF.

The chain combines TRBV6-1 with TRBJ2-3; TCRdb gives TRBD2 as the D gene, but with no DNA this cannot be confirmed. CDR3 size: 19 residues. Germline CDR1 MNHNS, CDR2 SASEGT. CDR3 in amino acids: CASIIGVWTSGASTDTQYF.

CDR3: CAISEGTGSTGELFF. This chain links TRBV10-3 with TRBJ2-2; without DNA, the TCRdb call of TRBD1 cannot be checked. The CDR3 runs 15 residues. CDR1 and CDR2 from the germline V gene are ENHRY and SYGVKD.

The V gene is TRBV12-3 or TRBV12-4, the J gene TRBJ1-1. The CDR3 loop spans 13 amino acids. The CDR3: CASSSPGRLEAFF.

The CDR3 sequence: CASSTGQGERGYTF. This rearrangement joins TRBV5-1 to TRBJ1-2; with no DNA, the TCRdb D assignment of TRBD1 cannot be verified. This CDR3 has 14 amino acids. Germline assignment: CDR1 SGHRS and CDR2 YFSETQ.

CDR3: CASSQVPGGSGNEQFF. The chain uses TRBV4-1 and TRBJ2-1; TCRdb returns TRBD2, unconfirmable since there is no DNA. The germline V gene has CDR1 MGHRA and CDR2 YSYEKL. This CDR3 has 16 residues.

This sequence joins TRBV11-3 and TRBJ2-2; TCRdb's D gene call, TRBD1, goes unchecked for lack of DNA. Germline values: CDR1 SGHNT, CDR2 YENEEA. The CDR3 contains 16 residues. The CDR3 loop reads CASSDGTGGSAGELFF. The variable domain in full, completed from reference TRBV11-3 and TRBJ2-2, reads EAGVVQSPRYKIIEKKQPVAFWCNPISGHNTLYWYLQNLGQGPELLIRYENEEAVDDSQLPKDRFSAERLKGVDSTLKIQPAELGDSAVYLCASSDGTGGSAGELFFGEGSRLTVL.

This chain links TRBV20-1 with TRBJ2-1; the D gene TCRdb calls, TRBD1, cannot be checked with no DNA. CDR3 length: 14 residues. Germline V CDR1 and CDR2: DFQATT, SNEGSKA (reference sequence). The CDR3 protein is CSARGGGSYNEQFF.

This sequence joins TRBV11-2 and TRBJ2-3; TCRdb's D gene call, TRBD2, goes unchecked for lack of DNA. This CDR3 contains 18 residues. The germline V gene has CDR1 SGHAT and CDR2 FQNNGV. The CDR3 sequence is CASSLLHGGRGEADTQYF.

The genes are TRBV20-1 and TRBJ1-1. The CDR3 runs 16 residues. The V gene's germline CDR1 is DFQATT and CDR2 SNEGSKA (reference sequence). The CDR3: CSARGLRQGKNTEAFF.

This chain connects TRBV2 to TRBJ2-2; with no DNA, the TCRdb D assignment of TRBD1 cannot be verified. The CDR3 sequence is 19 residues long. The germline CDR1 and CDR2 sequences are SNHLY and FYNNEI. The CDR3 loop reads CAIQRAPRLKELNTGELFF.

This chain links TRBV29-1 with TRBJ2-4. Looked up from germline, CDR1 is SQVTM and CDR2 is ANQGSEA. The CDR3 is 14 amino acids. The CDR3 region is CSVGWPGAKNIQYF.

J is TRBJ2-2 and V is TRBV12-3 or TRBV12-4; TCRdb gives TRBD2 as the D gene, but with no DNA this cannot be confirmed. The CDR3 consists of 15 residues. This chain's CDR3 is CASSFSSGSSGELFF.

V usage is TRBV9 and J usage is TRBJ2-1; TCRdb designates TRBD2, a call that cannot be tested without DNA. The CDR3 is 13 amino acids. Germline assignment: CDR1 SGDLS and CDR2 YYNGEE. The CDR3 spells CASSKDSLGGQFF.

J is TRBJ1-2 and V is TRBV18. There are 16 residues in the CDR3. Per the germline V gene, CDR1 is KGHSH and CDR2 is LQKENI. CDR3 residues: CASSPLPDGDLYGYTF.

The V call is TRBV29-1, the J call TRBJ2-1; the D gene TCRdb calls, TRBD1, cannot be checked with no DNA. The CDR3 has 12 amino acids. Looked up from germline, CDR1 is SQVTM and CDR2 is ANQGSEA. CDR3 sequence reads: CSARDRGNEQFF.

The V call is TRBV7-8, the J call TRBJ2-1; checking the TCRdb D call of TRBD2 is not possible without DNA. Germline CDR1 and CDR2: SGHVS and FQNEAQ. This CDR3 is built from 15 residues. The CDR3 is CASRTRVGVDNEQFF. The whole variable domain, remainder taken from reference TRBV7-8 and TRBJ2-1, is GAGVSQSPRYKVAKRGQDVALRCDPISGHVSLFWYQQALGQGPEFLTYFQNEAQLDKSGLPSDRFFAERPEGSVSTLKIQRTQQEDSAVYLCASRTRVGVDNEQFFGPGTRLTVL.

The CDR3 reads CAHGAGAFDEQFF. This chain joins TRBV6-1 and TRBJ2-1; TCRdb selects TRBD2, and the lack of DNA leaves this call unchecked. The CDR3 runs 13 residues. Germline V CDR1 and CDR2: MNHNS, SASEGT.